This entry describes one TCR beta chain. Its antigen is not identified. The sample comes from a study of OX40 agonist ivuxolimab in advanced cancers. Study-wide background: Those treated in dose escalation had hepatocellular carcinoma, melanoma, renal cell cancer or head and neck cancer. Findings and limits, study-wide: Still undetermined is the antigen specificity of the expanded peripheral T cells. Nonresponders, in some cases, also had low normalized T-cell clonal expansion.

Trimming took 5 bases from V and 2 from J, leaving 13 bases between them. CDR3 size: 15 residues. Looked up from germline, CDR1 is SGHNT and CDR2 is YENEEA. Generated by immunoSEQ multiplex PCR, the TCRdb table keeps only in-frame clones and is missing some. The sample has roughly 60,000 clones, around 81% seen once. This clonotype originated in an adult with an advanced solid tumor such as melanoma, head and neck, liver or kidney cancer. Sample: CD4+ or CD8+ T cells sorted from blood, taken in a trial of the OX40 agonist ivuxolimab. V is TRBV11-3 and J is TRBJ2-1; D may correspond to TRBD1 or TRBD2 (5 bases each). The CDR3 reads CASSPWDAPYNEQFF. The CDR3 region has the DNA TGTGCCAGCAGCCCCTGGGACGCTCCCTACAATGAGCAGTTCTTC.